The T cell receptor beta chain described here comes from a study of T cell repertoires in cytomegalovirus infection. A single count supports this clonotype. In TCRdb, the reads were re-called with MiXCR into one record per CDR3 protein. The repertoire includes a few hundred thousand distinct CDR3 sequences, 26% of them detected once, and less than 15% sits in the top ten. The CDR3 covers 16 residues. With 1 base removed from V and 2 bases from J, the gap between germline ends came to 12 bases. From germline, CDR1 is SNHLY and CDR2 FYNNEI. The rearrangement joins TRBV2 to TRBJ1-5; D is perhaps TRBD1 (6 bases). Sample: PBMCs. The origin of this receptor is a human donor in good health (CMV status not recorded). Some clones in this sample may be carry-over from other donors' samples. The CDR3 DNA sequence: TGTGCCAGCAGTGAAGGGGGGCGCATGGGCAATCAGCCCCAGCATTTT. This codes for CASSEGGRMGNQPQHF.